This is a list of T cell receptor beta chains from one sample in a study of blood T cell dynamics during melanoma immunotherapy. Only in-frame clones appear in the TCRdb table, and some are missing; sequencing was by immunoSEQ multiplex PCR. This sample has 13,000 to 15,000 clones; 70% to 90% occur once, and the top ten carry around 6.1%. The sequencing here drew on blood, taken from a patient treated with checkpoint blockade. The receptors stem from a human donor with melanoma. Both conserved end residues are part of each CDR3. D genes are given only for firm matches. A clone size is listed for some rows: how often the clone was seen (once, few, many), or a class if it is expanded.

TRBV19	-	TRBJ1-1	-	CASSRQNSGNLNTEAFF	TGTGCCAGTAGTAGACAGAACTCAGGCAACCTGAACACTGAAGCTTTCTTT
TRBV7-6	TRBD2	TRBJ2-1	-	CASSPQPPLAGAYNEQFF	TGTGCCAGCAGCCCCCAACCCCCACTAGCGGGGGCCTACAATGAGCAGTTCTTC
TRBV10-3	-	TRBJ1-3	-	CAISDFTISGNTIYF	TGTGCCATCAGTGATTTCACAATCTCTGGAAACACCATATATTTT
TRBV7-2	TRBD2	TRBJ2-7	-	CASSSGTSGGLEQYF	TGTGCCAGCAGCTCCGGGACTAGCGGGGGCTTAGAGCAGTACTTC
TRBV5-8	TRBD1	TRBJ1-5	-	CASSTETQGASQPQHF	TGTGCCAGCAGCACGGAAACACAGGGGGCCAGTCAGCCCCAGCATTTT
TRBV5-1	-	TRBJ2-1	-	CASSLEQRASSYNEQFF	TGCGCCAGCAGCTTGGAGCAACGGGCGAGCTCCTACAATGAGCAGTTCTTC
TRBV29-1	TRBD1	TRBJ2-3	-	CSVVTGTDTQYF	TGCAGCGTCGTGACAGGGACAGATACGCAGTATTTT
TRBV13	-	TRBJ1-6	-	CASSLTGISYNSPLHF	TGTGCCAGCAGCTTAACAGGGATTTCCTATAATTCACCCCTCCACTTT
TRBV6-5	TRBD1	TRBJ1-2	-	CASSPEGARLGYTF	TGTGCCAGCAGTCCGGAGGGGGCCCGCCTAGGCTACACCTTC
TRBV7-2	-	TRBJ1-3	-	CASSLAGLDSGNTIYF	TGTGCCAGCAGCTTAGCCGGGTTAGACTCTGGAAACACCATATATTTT
TRBV2	-	TRBJ1-2	-	CASSENYGYTF	TGTGCCAGCAGTGAAAACTATGGCTACACCTTC
TRBV6-1	TRBD1	TRBJ1-1	once	CASLSRTGRNTEAFF	TGTGCCAGCCTAAGTCGGACAGGGAGGAACACTGAAGCTTTCTTT
TRBV7-9	TRBD2	TRBJ2-7	-	CASSLGGGGHYEQYF	TGTGCCAGCAGCTTAGGGGGCGGGGGGCACTACGAGCAGTACTTC
TRBV4-1	-	TRBJ2-1	-	CASSQDHNEQFF	TGCGCCAGCAGCCAAGATCACAATGAGCAGTTCTTC
TRBV2	TRBD1	TRBJ2-5	-	CASSEAGGRETQYF	TGTGCCAGCAGTGAAGCAGGGGGCCGGGAGACCCAGTACTTC
TRBV7-8	TRBD2	TRBJ2-5	-	CASSLAYQRGKETQYF	TGTGCCAGCAGCTTAGCGTACCAGCGGGGGAAAGAGACCCAGTACTTC
TRBV7-2	TRBD1	TRBJ1-6	-	CASSLQGAINSPLHF	TGTGCCAGCAGCTTACAGGGGGCGATTAATTCACCCCTCCACTTT
TRBV5-1	TRBD1	TRBJ1-1	-	CASSAQGANTEAFF	TGCGCCAGCAGCGCCCAGGGGGCCAACACTGAAGCTTTCTTT
TRBV6-6	TRBD1	TRBJ1-6	-	CASSLPGQGNSPLHF	TGTGCCAGCAGCCTCCCGGGACAGGGTAATTCACCCCTCCACTTT
TRBV5-3	TRBD1	TRBJ1-5	-	CAGTGANQPQHF	TGTGCTGGAACAGGGGCCAATCAGCCCCAGCATTTT
TRBV6-6	TRBD1	TRBJ2-1	-	CASSFPGQGSDEQFF	TGTGCCAGCAGTTTCCCGGGACAGGGATCGGATGAGCAGTTCTTC
TRBV10-3	-	TRBJ1-2	-	CAISESKQPYGYTF	TGTGCCATCAGTGAGTCGAAACAGCCCTATGGCTACACCTTC
TRBV7-3	-	TRBJ2-5	-	CASSLKRQETQYF	TGTGCCAGCAGCTTAAAGCGGCAAGAGACCCAGTACTTC
TRBV9	-	TRBJ1-2	-	CASSVGSYNYGYTF	TGTGCCAGCAGCGTAGGCAGCTACAACTATGGCTACACCTTC
TRBV11-3	TRBD2	TRBJ2-3	-	CASSLAGGTDTQYF	TGTGCCAGCAGCTTAGCGGGGGGGACAGATACGCAGTATTTT
TRBV6-1	-	TRBJ2-7	once	CAIQAGAGDEQYF	TGTGCCATACAGGCGGGGGCCGGGGACGAGCAGTACTTC
TRBV2	-	TRBJ1-4	-	CASSVQGFNEKLFF	TGTGCCAGCAGTGTTCAGGGGTTTAATGAAAAACTGTTTTTT
TRBV30	-	TRBJ2-5	-	CAYGLQETQYF	TGTGCCTACGGACTGCAAGAGACCCAGTACTTC
TRBV19	TRBD1	TRBJ2-7	-	CASSGDRGAYEQYF	TGTGCCAGTAGTGGGGACAGGGGCGCCTACGAGCAGTACTTC
TRBV18	-	TRBJ2-5	-	CASSPYNPLVSPETQYF	TGTGCCAGCTCACCGTACAATCCATTGGTTTCCCCAGAGACCCAGTACTTC
TRBV14	-	TRBJ2-6	-	CASSQDWGRSGANVLTF	TGTGCCAGCAGCCAAGATTGGGGGCGCTCTGGGGCCAACGTCCTGACTTTC
TRBV16	-	TRBJ1-1	once	CASSQSRSQGRAEAFF	TGTGCCAGCAGCCAATCGCGCTCACAGGGTAGGGCTGAAGCTTTCTTT
TRBV6-6	TRBD1	TRBJ2-5	once	CASSYSRGRVRETQYF	TGTGCCAGCAGTTATTCTAGGGGGCGAGTCAGAGAGACCCAGTACTTC
TRBV18	-	TRBJ1-2	-	CASSQGDIYGYTF	TGTGCCAGCTCACAAGGGGACATATATGGCTACACCTTC
TRBV5-1	-	TRBJ2-5	-	CASSFGGAGETQYF	TGCGCCAGCAGCTTTGGGGGGGCAGGTGAGACCCAGTACTTC
TRBV9	-	TRBJ1-3	-	CASSVDFGAGNTIYF	TGTGCCAGCAGCGTAGATTTCGGGGCTGGAAACACCATATATTTT
TRBV15	-	TRBJ1-1	-	CATSRDREGGLAEAFF	TGTGCCACCAGCAGAGATCGCGAAGGGGGGTTGGCTGAAGCTTTCTTT
TRBV7-2	-	TRBJ1-6	few	CASSFQNSPLHF	TGTGCCAGCAGCTTTCAAAATTCACCCCTCCACTTT
TRBV19	TRBD2	TRBJ2-3	-	CASSSGTSGGRGTDTQYF	TGTGCCAGTAGTAGTGGGACTAGCGGGGGTCGGGGCACAGATACGCAGTATTTT
TRBV4-1	TRBD1	TRBJ2-2	-	CASSQVGTGAGELFF	TGCGCCAGCAGCCAAGTAGGGACAGGGGCCGGGGAGCTGTTTTTT
TRBV6-1	TRBD1	TRBJ2-2	-	CASRGTWDRVGELFF	TGTGCCAGCAGGGGAACGTGGGACAGGGTAGGGGAGCTGTTTTTT
TRBV7-2	-	TRBJ1-2	-	CASSLTGGLYGYTF	TGTGCCAGCAGCTTAACGGGGGGCCTGTATGGCTACACCTTC
TRBV9	-	TRBJ2-2	-	CASSRPGLAGELFF	TGTGCCAGCAGCCGGCCAGGGTTGGCCGGGGAGCTGTTTTTT
TRBV14	TRBD2	TRBJ2-4	-	CASSQGGLAVNIQYF	TGTGCCAGCAGCCAAGGGGGACTAGCGGTAAACATTCAGTACTTC
TRBV9	TRBD2	TRBJ2-2	-	CASSVLAGVNTGELFF	TGTGCCAGCAGCGTGCTAGCGGGGGTCAACACCGGGGAGCTGTTTTTT
TRBV7-2	-	TRBJ2-5	-	CASSFDGGRIQETQYF	TGTGCCAGCAGCTTCGACGGGGGCAGGATCCAAGAGACCCAGTACTTC
TRBV29-1	TRBD1	TRBJ1-3	few	CSVERGTASGNTIYF	TGCAGCGTTGAGAGGGGGACAGCCTCTGGAAACACCATATATTTT
TRBV7-9	-	TRBJ1-6	-	CASSSGTPNSPLHF	TGTGCCAGCAGCTCCGGGACTCCAAATTCACCCCTCCACTTT
TRBV11-2	TRBD1	TRBJ1-5	-	CASSSLPGQGNQPQHF	TGTGCCAGCAGCTCCCTCCCGGGACAGGGCAATCAGCCCCAGCATTTT
TRBV19	-	TRBJ2-7	-	CATSNRRGYEQYF	TGTGCCACCTCAAACAGACGAGGCTACGAGCAGTACTTC
TRBV6-1	-	TRBJ2-1	-	CASSEVAGFSYNEQFF	TGTGCCAGCAGTGAAGTGGCAGGGTTTTCCTACAATGAGCAGTTCTTC